Listed below are T cell receptor beta chains from one sample, sequenced in a study of blood T cell repertoires in COVID-19. Measured with immunoSEQ multiplex PCR; TCRdb has only the in-frame clones, and not every one. In the table there are approximately 89,000 clones, roughly four fifths of which are singletons. Sequenced material: peripheral blood. These receptors came from a human donor in a cohort sampled during active COVID-19. The CDR3 runs from the conserved cysteine through the conserved F or W. D genes are given only for firm matches.

>15|TRBD1|TRBV27
CASSSTGATNEKLFF
>13|NA|TRBV2
CASSAGGGYGYTF
>15|TRBD2|TRBV10-3
CAISESGGGRGEQYF
>14|NA|TRBV6-5
CASSYSKNSYEQYF
>17|TRBD1|TRBV10-3
CAISDAGTALGTDTQYF
>16|TRBD1|TRBV15
CATRPTEGAWGEKLFF
>12|NA|TRBV25-1
CASSRRSAPLHF
>15|NA|TRBV6-2/TRBV6-3
CASSYRGIAISEQFF
>17|NA|TRBV6-4
CASILQTPGDSTDTQYF
>13|TRBD1|TRBV10-1
CASSDNRGYEQYF
>13|NA|TRBV11-2
CASSLPRTREAFF
>15|TRBD1|TRBV7-9
CASSRLTGYSGELFF
>16|NA|TRBV4-3
CASSLSGQRNTGELFF
>15|TRBD2|TRBV4-3
CASSQQRGGTDTQYF
>15|NA|TRBV19
CASRKAGLQFSPLHF
>15|NA|TRBV11-2
CASSLAGQMNTEAFF
>15|NA|TRBV11-2
CASSIPRRGFTEAFF
>18|TRBD2|TRBV4-1
CASSQVVWGGKSQETQYF
>15|TRBD1|TRBV24-1
CATSDAGQGSYEQYF
>14|NA|TRBV10-3
CAISAGGLYSPLHF
>19|TRBD2|TRBV18
CASSPGTSGGALAKNIQYF
>15|TRBD2|TRBV5-4
CASSSSGGAYETQYF
>15|NA|TRBV9
CASSVYSSGTDTQYF
>14|TRBD1|TRBV6-5
CASSYTGQGQPQHF
>18|TRBD2|TRBV5-1
CASSLGLAGDSSTDTQYF
>14|TRBD1|TRBV24-1
CATSDRDRVYEQYF
>14|NA|TRBV7-8
CASSLRGAYETQYF
>15|NA|TRBV19
CASSAGLLHDPPQHF